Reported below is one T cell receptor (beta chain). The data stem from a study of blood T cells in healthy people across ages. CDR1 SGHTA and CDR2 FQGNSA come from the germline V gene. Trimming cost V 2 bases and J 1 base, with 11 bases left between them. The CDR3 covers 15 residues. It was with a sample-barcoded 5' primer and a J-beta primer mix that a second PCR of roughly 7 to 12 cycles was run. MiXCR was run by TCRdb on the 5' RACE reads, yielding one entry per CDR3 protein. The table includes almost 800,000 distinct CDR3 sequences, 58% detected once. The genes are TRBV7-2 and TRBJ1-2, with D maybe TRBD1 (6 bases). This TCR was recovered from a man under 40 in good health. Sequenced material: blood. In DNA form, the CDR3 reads TGTGCCAGCAGCTTATTTCAGGGGCTTAACTATGGCTACACCTTC. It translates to CASSLFQGLNYGYTF.